The clone carrying this T cell receptor beta chain was seen repeatedly, ten times or more. The target antigen is unknown. Possible read error: a much larger clone is one base away. This entry belongs to a study of Graves' ophthalmopathy and Graves' hyperthyroidism. Across the whole study: Peripheral blood was obtained at first diagnosis, ahead of any treatment. General observations from the study: Sensitivity reached around 88% and specificity about 81% for a 13-signature model separating ophthalmopathy from stable hyperthyroidism. The study's model predicted ophthalmopathy progression at roughly 69% sensitivity and about 72% specificity.

The germline CDR1 and CDR2 sequences are DFQATT and SNEGSKA (reference sequence). The CDR3 is made up of 14 amino acids. V lost 5 bases and J lost 3; bases outside the gene matches: 6. Amplification of TCR beta CDR3 regions used RNA transcripts. The library came from an HTBI-primed first-round RT-PCR and a second-round multiplex PCR. Via MiXCR, TCRdb re-called the multiplex PCR reads, giving one row per CDR3 protein. The table records over 200,000 distinct CDR3 sequences, 25% to 30% of them present only once. In this cohort, patients with other autoimmune diseases, uncontrolled infections, pregnancy or lactation were excluded.

This chain joins TRBV20-1 and TRBJ2-7; 11 nucleotides match TRBD2. The source of this sequence is a man aged 50 or older with Graves' ophthalmopathy. The sequencing input was peripheral blood. CDR3: CSAGTSGPIYEQYF. The CDR3 DNA is TGCAGTGCTGGGACTAGCGGCCCGATCTACGAGCAGTACTTC.